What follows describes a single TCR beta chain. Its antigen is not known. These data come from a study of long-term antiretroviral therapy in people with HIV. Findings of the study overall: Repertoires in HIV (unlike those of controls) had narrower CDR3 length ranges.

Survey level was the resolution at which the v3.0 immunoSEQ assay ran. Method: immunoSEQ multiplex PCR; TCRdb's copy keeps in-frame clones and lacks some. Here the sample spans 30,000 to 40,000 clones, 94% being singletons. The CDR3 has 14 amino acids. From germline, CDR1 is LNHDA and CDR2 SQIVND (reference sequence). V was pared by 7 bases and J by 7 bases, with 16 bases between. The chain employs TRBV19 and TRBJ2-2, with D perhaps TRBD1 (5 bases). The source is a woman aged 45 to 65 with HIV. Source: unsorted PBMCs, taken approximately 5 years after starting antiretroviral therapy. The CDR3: CASTLRAMVGELFF. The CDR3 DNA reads TGTGCCAGTACACTCAGGGCAATGGTCGGGGAGCTGTTTTTT. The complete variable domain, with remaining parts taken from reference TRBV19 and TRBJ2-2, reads DGGITQSPKYLFRKEGQNVTLSCEQNLNHDAMYWYRQDPGQGLRLIYYSQIVNDFQKGDIAEGYSVSREKKESFPLTVTSAQKNPTAFYLCASTLRAMVGELFFGEGSRLTVL.